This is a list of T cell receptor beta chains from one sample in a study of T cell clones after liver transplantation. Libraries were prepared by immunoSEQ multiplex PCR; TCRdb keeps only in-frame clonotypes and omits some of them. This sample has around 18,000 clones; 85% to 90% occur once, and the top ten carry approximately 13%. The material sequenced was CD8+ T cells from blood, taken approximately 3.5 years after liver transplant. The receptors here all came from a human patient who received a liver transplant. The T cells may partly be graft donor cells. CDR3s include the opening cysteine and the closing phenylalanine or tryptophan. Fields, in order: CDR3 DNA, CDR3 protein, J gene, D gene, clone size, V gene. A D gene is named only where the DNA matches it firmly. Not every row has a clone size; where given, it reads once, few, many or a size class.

DNA: TGTGCCAGCAGTGGGGGGGGCACGAACACTGAAGCTTTCTTT
CDR3: CASSGGGTNTEAFF
J: TRBJ1-1
D: NA
size: NA
V: TRBV27

DNA: TGTGCCAGCAGCTATTCTCGATCGGGGTTCTCTGGAAACACCATATATTTT
CDR3: CASSYSRSGFSGNTIYF
J: TRBJ1-3
D: NA
size: NA
V: TRBV4-2

DNA: TGTGCCAGCAGTTACTCCACAGGGCTAAACACTGAAGCTTTCTTT
CDR3: CASSYSTGLNTEAFF
J: TRBJ1-1
D: NA
size: NA
V: TRBV6-5

DNA: TGTGCCAGCAGCCTAAGGGTAGTTCCCGGGGAGCTGTTTTTT
CDR3: CASSLRVVPGELFF
J: TRBJ2-2
D: NA
size: NA
V: TRBV2

DNA: TGTGCCAGCAGCTCCCTCGGACAGCGGATTCCTCAAGAGACCCAGTACTTC
CDR3: CASSSLGQRIPQETQYF
J: TRBJ2-5
D: NA
size: NA
V: TRBV13

DNA: TGTGCCAGCAGCCAAGAGGGGACTAGCGATACCTACGAGCAGTACTTC
CDR3: CASSQEGTSDTYEQYF
J: TRBJ2-7
D: TRBD2
size: once
V: TRBV7-6

DNA: TGTGCCAGCAGTGACAGGGACGAGCAGTACTTC
CDR3: CASSDRDEQYF
J: TRBJ2-7
D: NA
size: NA
V: TRBV2

DNA: TGTGCCAGCAGCTTATACCGGGACATAGAGGACGAGCAGTACTTC
CDR3: CASSLYRDIEDEQYF
J: TRBJ2-7
D: NA
size: once
V: TRBV5-6

DNA: TGTGCCAGCAGTTGGATGGGCGGCCAGCTCCAGGCTTTCTTT
CDR3: CASSWMGGQLQAFF
J: TRBJ1-1
D: NA
size: NA
V: TRBV27

DNA: TGTGCCAGCAGCCCTGGAGTGACAGAGACCCAGTACTTC
CDR3: CASSPGVTETQYF
J: TRBJ2-5
D: NA
size: once
V: TRBV7-9

DNA: TGTGCCAGTGGGCCTTATAGCAATCAGCCCCAGCATTTT
CDR3: CASGPYSNQPQHF
J: TRBJ1-5
D: NA
size: NA
V: TRBV6-5

DNA: TGTGCCAGTATGGACTTCTTCGCCGGGGGCTACACCTTC
CDR3: CASMDFFAGGYTF
J: TRBJ1-2
D: NA
size: NA
V: TRBV19

DNA: TGTGCCACCTCCGGGGGGGGATACTCCTACGAGCAGTACTTC
CDR3: CATSGGGYSYEQYF
J: TRBJ2-7
D: TRBD2
size: NA
V: TRBV11-2

DNA: TGTGCCAGCAGTGAATTCATATCCCACTATGGCTACACCTTC
CDR3: CASSEFISHYGYTF
J: TRBJ1-2
D: NA
size: NA
V: TRBV2

DNA: TGTGCCAGCAGCGACCCTGGGACGTCCGGGGAGCTGTTTTTT
CDR3: CASSDPGTSGELFF
J: TRBJ2-2
D: NA
size: few
V: TRBV2

DNA: TGTGCCAGCAGCTTCGCGGGGGACGGCACAAAAAAACTGTTTTTT
CDR3: CASSFAGDGTKKLFF
J: TRBJ1-4
D: NA
size: NA
V: TRBV7-2

DNA: TGTGCCAGCAGCCCGGGGGGGGAGAATAATGAGCAGTTCTTC
CDR3: CASSPGGENNEQFF
J: TRBJ2-1
D: TRBD2
size: NA
V: TRBV7-8

DNA: TGTGCCAGTAAAAATCCGGGAACTGAAGCTTTCTTT
CDR3: CASKNPGTEAFF
J: TRBJ1-1
D: NA
size: NA
V: TRBV19

DNA: TGTGCCAGCTCACCGGCCCCAAGCTCCTACAATGAGCAGTTCTTC
CDR3: CASSPAPSSYNEQFF
J: TRBJ2-1
D: NA
size: NA
V: TRBV18

DNA: TGTGCCAGCAGTCTCTCTCTGAGTGCCAACGTCCTGACTTTC
CDR3: CASSLSLSANVLTF
J: TRBJ2-6
D: NA
size: NA
V: TRBV28

DNA: TGTGCCAGCAGTCAAACAGGGCTAAGGGAGCAGTACTTC
CDR3: CASSQTGLREQYF
J: TRBJ2-5
D: NA
size: once
V: TRBV28

DNA: TGTGCCAGTAGTCCGGGGCAGACCTACGAGCAGTACTTC
CDR3: CASSPGQTYEQYF
J: TRBJ2-7
D: NA
size: NA
V: TRBV19

DNA: TGCAGCGTTGAATCTAACGGGGTCGGGCAGTTCTTC
CDR3: CSVESNGVGQFF
J: TRBJ2-1
D: NA
size: NA
V: TRBV29-1

DNA: TGTGCCAGCAGTTTAAATCCGTCCTACGAGCAGTACTTC
CDR3: CASSLNPSYEQYF
J: TRBJ2-7
D: NA
size: NA
V: TRBV27

DNA: TGCGCCAGCAGCTTGGACGGGGGGCGCACAGATACGCAGTATTTT
CDR3: CASSLDGGRTDTQYF
J: TRBJ2-3
D: NA
size: NA
V: TRBV5-1

DNA: TGTGCCAGTAGTACCGGGACCCCAGGTGAAAAACTGTTTTTT
CDR3: CASSTGTPGEKLFF
J: TRBJ1-4
D: NA
size: NA
V: TRBV19

DNA: TGTGCCAGCAGCATAGACAGGGGTAATGGCTACACCTTC
CDR3: CASSIDRGNGYTF
J: TRBJ1-2
D: TRBD1
size: NA
V: TRBV6-5

DNA: TGTGCCAGTGCGTCTTGGCAGTTCAATGAAAAACTGTTTTTT
CDR3: CASASWQFNEKLFF
J: TRBJ1-4
D: NA
size: NA
V: TRBV19

DNA: TGTGCCAGTAGTATGACCGGGGGACCGGGAAACACCATATATTTT
CDR3: CASSMTGGPGNTIYF
J: TRBJ1-3
D: NA
size: NA
V: TRBV19